This T cell receptor beta chain was recovered during a study of T-cell reconstitution after alpha-beta-depleted transplantation in children. This clonotype occurred many times. The V end lost 5 bases, the J end lost 5 bases, and 18 bases lay between the germline ends. CDR1 SGHTA and CDR2 FQGNSA come from the germline V gene. The CDR3 is 15 amino acids. A library of TCRbeta sequences, prepared with unique molecular identifiers, was generated. TCRdb ran MiXCR on the PCR reads and lists one entry per CDR3 protein. Of approximately 240,000 distinct CDR3 sequences in the sample, about 8.8% are singletons; the top ten hold approximately 5%.

V is TRBV7-2 and J is TRBJ1-1, with TRBD1 as a possible D gene (5 bases). The material sequenced was PBMCs from the stem cell graft donor, taken from the stem cell graft. This receptor was taken from a human donor who donated a stem cell graft to a child with SCID. The CDR3 loop is CASSPTSGRGTEAFF. Here the CDR3 DNA reads TGTGCCAGCAGCCCCACCTCAGGGAGGGGAACTGAAGCTTTCTTT.